This TCR beta chain came from a study of regulatory T cells in long-lasting Graves disease. Libraries of TCR beta came from iRepertoire HTBI primers plus Arm-PCR of CDR3 regions. Per the study methods: In the combined samples, approximately 64 TRBV and 11 to 15 TRBJ segments were identified. TCRdb re-derived calls from the multiplex PCR reads in MiXCR, one entry per CDR3 protein. TCRdb, not the authors, supplied the V and J calls. This sample has under 350,000 distinct CDR3 sequences, with roughly 21% found just once. V was pared by 5 bases and J by 6 bases, with 17 bases between. Germline lookup yields CDR1 SGHTA and CDR2 FQGNSA. CDR3 length equals 15 residues. Time point: persistent/refractory GD, antithyroid drugs over 5 years with positive TRAb. The TCR library was made from RNA extracted from PBMCs. This clonotype was found many times.

The chain employs TRBV7-2 and TRBJ2-4, with D perhaps TRBD1 or TRBD2 (7 bases each). This TCR was sampled from a female donor with Graves disease. The sequencing used peripheral blood mononuclear cells (PBMCs), collected when the disease was refractory, from a patient treated with antithyroid drugs. CDR3: CASSLRGEGLNIQYF. The DNA of the CDR3 is TGTGCCAGCAGCCTCAGGGGGGAGGGCCTAAACATTCAGTACTTC.